These 18 T cell receptor beta chains were all obtained from the same sample, sequenced in a study of cytomegalovirus exposure and HLA in healthy donors (dated by TCRdb to the late 2010s). Library preparation used the immunoSEQ multiplex PCR assay. A mixture of 60 forward primers for TCR Vbeta segments and 13 reverse primers for TCR Jbeta segments was used in the multiplex PCR. TCRdb's version of the immuneACCESS table is confined to in-frame rearrangements and falls short of the full clone set. An unresolved V gene accounts for under half of the shortfall where checked; the remainder is of unknown origin. This sample gives 95,000 to 150,000 clones in total; around 63% of them show up just once. Of the sample, more than 8% falls within the top ten clones. Sequenced sample: PBMCs. These receptors were taken from a man aged 35 to 55 in good health and CMV-seropositive.

The chain links TRBV6-5 to TRBJ2-5; weak D call: TRBD1 (5 bases). V lost 5 bases, J lost 3 bases, and 13 bases lay in between. The germline CDR1 and CDR2 sequences are MNHEY and SVGAGI. The CDR3 spans 14 residues. The CDR3 DNA reads as TGTGCCAGCAGTCGCCAAGCAGGGAAAGAGACCCAGTACTTC. As protein: CASSRQAGKETQYF.

The V call is TRBV14, the J call TRBJ1-2; 7 bases map to TRBD1. In germline, CDR1 is SGHDN, CDR2 FVKESK. The CDR3 is 13 amino acids. J was trimmed by 6 bases and V by 4 bases; bases with no gene match: 5. The CDR3 here is CASSPRQGDGYTF. CDR3 nucleotides: TGTGCCAGCAGCCCCCGACAGGGAGATGGCTACACCTTC.

V is TRBV30 and J is TRBJ2-3; TRBD2 agrees at 9 bases. The CDR3 has 14 amino acids. Germline loops: CDR1 GTSNPN, CDR2 SVGIG (reference sequence). Trimming removed 3 bases from V and 1 base from J; junction bases left unmatched: 2. The CDR3 loop is CAWSRGRGTDTQYF. The CDR3 DNA sequence: TGTGCCTGGAGCCGCGGGAGGGGCACAGATACGCAGTATTTT. The full variable domain, with the rest looked up from reference TRBV30 and TRBJ2-3, is SQTIHQWPATLVQPVGSPLSLECTVEGTSNPNLYWYRQAAGRGLQLLFYSVGIGQISSEVPQNLSASRPQDRQFILSSKKLLLSDSGFYLCAWSRGRGTDTQYFGPGTRLTVL.

This clone appeared a few times. This chain connects TRBV19 to TRBJ2-7, with 9 bases identical to TRBD1. The CDR3 has 13 amino acids. The germline CDR1 and CDR2 sequences are LNHDA and SQIVND (reference sequence). V lost 7 bases, J lost 6 bases, and 7 bases stayed unmatched. This CDR3 reads CASNPGQGFEQYF. CDR3 DNA: TGTGCCAGTAACCCGGGACAGGGTTTCGAGCAGTACTTC. Based on the CDR3 plus reference TRBV19 and TRBJ2-7, the full variable domain is DGGITQSPKYLFRKEGQNVTLSCEQNLNHDAMYWYRQDPGQGLRLIYYSQIVNDFQKGDIAEGYSVSREKKESFPLTVTSAQKNPTAFYLCASNPGQGFEQYFGPGTRLTVT.

V is TRBV6-1 and J is TRBJ2-7, with 10 nucleotides matching TRBD2. Germline V gene sequence: CDR1 MNHNS, CDR2 SASEGT. The V segment lost 2 bases and the J segment 4 bases; nucleotides outside the gene matches: 5. This CDR3 region has 15 residues. CDR3 nucleotide sequence: TGTGCCAGCAGTGAAAAGTCACTAGCGGGGTACGAGCAGTACTTC. Translating gives CASSEKSLAGYEQYF.

The V call is TRBV10-1, the J call TRBJ1-6; perhaps TRBD1 as D (6 bases). The CDR3 covers 13 residues. V lost 8 bases, J lost 10 bases, and 15 bases lay in between. The germline V gene has CDR1 WNHNN and CDR2 SYGVQD (reference sequence). CDR3 sequence: CASSEGGNSPLHF. CDR3 bases: TGCGCCAGCTCGGAAGGGGGAAACTCACCCCTCCACTTT.

V is TRBV29-1 and J is TRBJ1-5, with 7 nucleotides matching TRBD1. The ends lost 6 bases at V and 4 bases at J; junction bases unmatched: 6. Germline V gene lookup returns CDR1 SQVTM and CDR2 ANQGSEA. The CDR3 spans 13 residues. The CDR3 nucleotides are TGCAGCGTCTACATACAGGGGAATCAGCCCCAGCATTTT. Residues: CSVYIQGNQPQHF.

The chain couples TRBV7-9 to TRBJ2-1; TRBD2 aligns across 12 bases. Losses at the gene ends were 5 bases for V and 3 bases for J; bases not matched to a gene: 14. Germline CDR1 and CDR2: SEHNR and FQNEAQ (reference sequence). The CDR3 length is 19 residues. CDR3 sequence (DNA): TGTGCCAGCAGCCCAAAAAATCTCCTAGCGGGAGGGTACTACAATGAGCAGTTCTTC. This codes for CASSPKNLLAGGYYNEQFF. Complete variable domain (other parts from reference TRBV7-9 and TRBJ2-1): DTGVSQNPRHKITKRGQNVTFRCDPISEHNRLYWYRQTLGQGPEFLTYFQNEAQLEKSRLLSDRFSAERPKGSFSTLEIQRTEQGDSAMYLCASSPKNLLAGGYYNEQFFGPGTRLTVL.

This clone was seen a single time. The chain couples TRBV18 to TRBJ2-1, with 10 positions matching TRBD2. V trimming: 3 bases; J trimming: 4 bases; junction bases outside the gene matches: 3. Germline V lookup: CDR1 KGHSH, CDR2 LQKENI. The CDR3 spans 15 residues. CDR3 nucleotides: TGTGCCAGCTCACCTTTAGCGGGAGGTTACAATGAGCAGTTCTTC. Translation gives CASSPLAGGYNEQFF.

This chain uses TRBV5-1 with TRBJ2-3; D possibly corresponds to TRBD1 (6 bases). CDR1 SGHRS and CDR2 YFSETQ come from the germline V gene. Trimming took off 0 bases at V and 0 bases at J, with 14 bases between the two ends. The CDR3 loop spans 17 amino acids. Here the CDR3 reads CASSLGAGARSTDTQYF. The CDR3 bases are TGCGCCAGCAGCTTGGGGGCAGGGGCGCGAAGCACAGATACGCAGTATTTT.

The chain joins TRBV10-3 to TRBJ2-3, with 9 bases aligning to TRBD2. Trimming cost V 3 bases and J 4 bases; bases outside gene matches: 5. The CDR3 totals 15 residues. Germline CDR1 and CDR2: ENHRY and SYGVKD. The DNA of the CDR3 is TGTGCCATCAGTGATGGCGGGAGGGCCCCAGATACGCAGTATTTT. Amino acids: CAISDGGRAPDTQYF.

The V call is TRBV7-2, the J call TRBJ2-1; the D gene is possibly TRBD2 (6 bases). Deletions cut 0 bases from V and 8 bases from J, with 8 bases between. Germline CDR1 SGHTA, CDR2 FQGNSA. CDR3 length: 13 residues. The CDR3 nucleotides read TGTGCCAGCAGCTTAGCAGGGGAGGATGAGCAGTTCTTC. Protein sequence: CASSLAGEDEQFF.

This chain connects TRBV7-2 to TRBJ2-7; 8 nucleotides align to TRBD2. V shed 4 bases, J shed 0 bases, and the junction held 2 bases outside the gene matches. Germline V lookup: CDR1 SGHTA, CDR2 FQGNSA. CDR3 length: 14 residues. The chain's CDR3 is CASSSSGSSYEQYF. Written as DNA, the CDR3 is TGTGCCAGCAGCTCCAGCGGGAGCTCCTACGAGCAGTACTTC.

This sequence joins TRBV19 and TRBJ1-5; 7 nucleotides match TRBD1. Germline lookup yields CDR1 LNHDA and CDR2 SQIVND (reference sequence). V lost 6 bases and J lost 0; bases outside the gene matches: 11. CDR3 length: 17 amino acids. CDR3 sequence: CASSSGQTLFSNQPQHF. For the CDR3, the DNA is TGTGCCAGTAGCTCGGGACAGACCCTATTTAGCAATCAGCCCCAGCATTTT.

This chain uses TRBV6-5 with TRBJ2-5, with no clear D. TRBJ2-7 matches the DNA end more closely, so the J call is doubtful. Germline-derived CDR1 and CDR2 are MNHEY and SVGAGI. The CDR3 consists of 14 residues. The CDR3 region has the DNA TGTGCCAGCAGTTACTCGAGTCCCGGGTACGAGCAGTACTTC. The encoded protein is CASSYSSPGYEQYF.

The V gene is TRBV6-5, the J gene TRBJ2-7; no definite D call. V lost 4 bases to trimming and J lost 4 bases, with 17 bases between them. The CDR3 consists of 15 residues. Germline CDR1 is MNHEY and CDR2 is SVGAGI. CDR3 amino acids: CASSSSGPVKYEQYF. The CDR3 DNA reads as TGTGCCAGCAGTTCCTCCGGTCCCGTGAAGTACGAGCAGTACTTC.

This sequence joins TRBV27 and TRBJ2-7, with D perhaps TRBD1 (6 bases). Trimming cost V 5 bases and J 4 bases, with 15 bases left between them. This CDR3 comprises 14 residues. Germline V gene data show CDR1 as MNHEY and CDR2 as SMNVEV (reference sequence). CDR3 loop: CASSVTGRFYEQYF. The CDR3 DNA follows: TGTGCCAGCAGTGTGACAGGCCGGTTTTACGAGCAGTACTTC.

V gene TRBV7-2 combines with J gene TRBJ2-1, with TRBD2 identical over 11 bases. The CDR3 consists of 17 residues. From germline, CDR1 is SGHTA and CDR2 FQGNSA. V gave up 5 bases and J gave up 5 bases; unmatched junction bases: 11. The CDR3, as DNA: TGTGCCAGCAGCCGCCGAGCGGGACTAGCGGAGAACAATGAGCAGTTCTTC. Amino acid sequence: CASSRRAGLAENNEQFF.